A selection of T cell receptor beta chains follows, all from one sample in a study of vaccination effects on CD4 cells after COVID-19. Their antigen targets remain unknown. Produced via immunoSEQ multiplex PCR; TCRdb's table is partial and in-frame only. The table lists 20,000 to 25,000 clones, 65% to 80% of them singletons. Sequenced material: CD4+ T cells from PBMCs cultured with HCoV-NL63 spike peptides, taken after COVID-19 vaccination. These receptors came from a human donor who received a COVID-19 vaccine. The CDR3 runs from the conserved cysteine through the conserved F or W. The D gene is left open where the match is weak. Only some rows state a clone size, as once, few, many or a class for expanded clones.

J gene | V gene | clone size | D gene | CDR3 DNA | CDR3 protein
TRBJ2-2 | TRBV5-1 | - | - | TGCGCCAGCAGCCAGAGCGGGCCCCACACCGGGGAGCTGTTTTTT | CASSQSGPHTGELFF
TRBJ2-2 | TRBV10-1 | few | - | TGCGCCAGCGCGGACAGGAACACCGGGGAGCTGTTTTTT | CASADRNTGELFF
TRBJ2-7 | TRBV3-1/TRBV3-2 | few | - | TGTGCCAGCAGCCAAAGTTACGAGCAGTACTTC | CASSQSYEQYF
TRBJ1-1 | TRBV7-9 | - | - | TGTGCCAGCATCCCAACGGGAGTCGACACTGAAGCTTTCTTT | CASIPTGVDTEAFF
TRBJ2-5 | TRBV11-2 | - | TRBD2 | TGTGCCAGCAGCTTAGGGACTAGCGGACCAGAGACCCAGTACTTC | CASSLGTSGPETQYF
TRBJ2-7 | TRBV10-3 | - | TRBD1 | TGTGCCATCAGTGACCAGGGACAGGGAGTCTACGAGCAGTACTTC | CAISDQGQGVYEQYF
TRBJ1-6 | TRBV3-1/TRBV3-2 | - | - | TGTGCCAGCAGGTCCCCGGGGGGAACAACGGAAAATTCACCCCTCCACTTT | CASRSPGGTTENSPLHF
TRBJ2-7 | TRBV4-1 | - | TRBD2 | TGCGCCAGCAGTCAACGGGGGGACCACGACTACGAGCAGTACTTC | CASSQRGDHDYEQYF
TRBJ2-7 | TRBV6-5 | - | TRBD2 | TGTGCCAGCAAGGCTAGCGGATACGAGCAGTACTTC | CASKASGYEQYF
TRBJ1-4 | TRBV4-1 | - | TRBD1 | TGCGCCAGCAGCCGGGGGGGGTTGGTAGGGGGCCCTAATGAAAAACTGTTTTTT | CASSRGGLVGGPNEKLFF
TRBJ1-3 | TRBV14 | - | - | TGTGCCAGCAGCCCGGGCCTCGGCACAAACACCATATATTTT | CASSPGLGTNTIYF
TRBJ2-7 | TRBV18 | - | - | TGTGCCAGCTCAAGAAACCGGGGCCCTCGAGGCTACGAGCAGTACTTC | CASSRNRGPRGYEQYF
TRBJ1-1 | TRBV12-3/TRBV12-4 | - | - | TGTGCCAGCAGTTCCAGCGCTGAAGCTTTCTTT | CASSSSAEAFF
TRBJ1-3 | TRBV5-1 | few | - | TGCGCCAGCAGCTTGGTGTATATGGGCGAAGGAAACACCATATATTTT | CASSLVYMGEGNTIYF
TRBJ1-2 | TRBV29-1 | few | - | TGCAGCGTTCTTCATCGCGCCCAGGTAGGCGGCTACACCTTC | CSVLHRAQVGGYTF
TRBJ1-6 | TRBV6-2/TRBV6-3 | - | - | TGTGCCAGCAGTTACCCAGAGAAATATACAGGGATCTATAATTCACCCCTCCACTTT | CASSYPEKYTGIYNSPLHF
TRBJ2-2 | TRBV6-6 | - | TRBD2 | TGTGCCAGCAGTTACGGGGCTAGCGGGTTGACCGGGGAGCTGTTTTTT | CASSYGASGLTGELFF
TRBJ1-6 | TRBV11-2 | - | TRBD1 | TGTGCCAGCAGCTTAGTTCTCAGGGGGACGTTGAATTCACCCCTCCACTTT | CASSLVLRGTLNSPLHF
TRBJ2-1 | TRBV19 | - | TRBD2 | TGTGCCAGTAGTATTACTAGCGCCCCCCGAAGTGAGCAGTTCTTC | CASSITSAPRSEQFF
TRBJ2-7 | TRBV6-5 | once | - | TGTGCCGGATCGGCCCGGACGGCTTCCTACGAGCAGTACTTC | CAGSARTASYEQYF
TRBJ2-7 | TRBV10-1 | - | - | TGCGCCAGCAGTGTCAACCCCGACGACGAGCAGTACTTC | CASSVNPDDEQYF
TRBJ2-2 | TRBV10-1 | - | TRBD2 | TGCGCCAGCAGTGAAAGGACGGGGGGTAACGGGGAGCTGTTTTTT | CASSERTGGNGELFF
TRBJ2-1 | TRBV24-1 | - | TRBD2 | TGTGCCACCAGTGACCGACCGAGAGCGGGAGGATCGGACAATGAGCAGTTCTTC | CATSDRPRAGGSDNEQFF
TRBJ2-3 | TRBV29-1 | - | - | TGCAGCGTTGGCCATACCGGGAAGGGAGATACGCAGTATTTT | CSVGHTGKGDTQYF
TRBJ2-1 | TRBV5-1 | - | - | TGCGCCAGCAGCTTGAGGCCAGCGGATGGTGAGCAGTTCTTC | CASSLRPADGEQFF
TRBJ2-7 | TRBV6-1 | - | - | TGTGCCAGTAGGGGGAGCGGAGGCGACTACGAGCAGTACTTC | CASRGSGGDYEQYF
TRBJ2-2 | TRBV12-3/TRBV12-4 | - | - | TGTGCCAGCAGTTTCCGGGTAGCCGGGGAGCTGTTTTTT | CASSFRVAGELFF
TRBJ2-3 | TRBV10-2 | medium-sized | TRBD2 | TGCGCCAGCAGTCTAGCGGGAGTCCTCGCAGATACGCAGTATTTT | CASSLAGVLADTQYF
TRBJ2-7 | TRBV4-1 | - | - | TGCGCCAGCAGCCTGGCCGGGACCCCCCCACAATTATACGAGCAGTACTTC | CASSLAGTPPQLYEQYF
TRBJ1-4 | TRBV6-5 | - | TRBD1 | TGTGCCAGCAGTCACGAAGGGGGCGCGGGTGAAAAACTGTTTTTT | CASSHEGGAGEKLFF
TRBJ1-2 | TRBV19 | - | TRBD1 | TGTGCCAGTAGTATTGACAGGGCGTTCTATGGCTACACCTTC | CASSIDRAFYGYTF
TRBJ1-2 | TRBV6-5 | - | - | TGTGCCAGCAGTTACTCGATGGGCGGATATGGCTACACCTTC | CASSYSMGGYGYTF
TRBJ2-7 | TRBV2 | - | - | TGTGCCAGCCGTATTATCTCCTACGAGCAGTACTTC | CASRIISYEQYF
TRBJ2-2 | TRBV5-5 | - | TRBD2 | TGTGCCAGCAGCTTTCGACTAGCGGGGGACACCGGGGAGCTGTTTTTT | CASSFRLAGDTGELFF
TRBJ2-6 | TRBV19 | once | - | TGTGCCAGTAGTCTCGGAGGTGGTTCGGCTGGGGCCAACGTCCTGACTTTC | CASSLGGGSAGANVLTF
TRBJ1-6 | TRBV5-1 | once | TRBD1 | TGCGCCAGCAGCCTCGCAGTCTCGGGACAGGGGGCTTCACCCCTCCACTTT | CASSLAVSGQGASPLHF
TRBJ1-2 | TRBV2 | once | TRBD1 | TGTGCCAGCAGTGTCAGGGGGAACTATGGCTACACCTTC | CASSVRGNYGYTF
TRBJ2-1 | TRBV9 | - | - | TGTGCCAGCAGCCCCCCTTGGGGGGTTAACAATGAGCAGTTCTTC | CASSPPWGVNNEQFF
TRBJ2-3 | TRBV5-6 | - | - | TGTGCCAGCAGCTTTAGGACAGTTGTGGGCACAGATACGCAGTATTTT | CASSFRTVVGTDTQYF
TRBJ1-3 | TRBV19 | few | TRBD1 | TGTGCCAGTAGTCTAAGACAGGGGGCCTTTAGAAACACCATATATTTT | CASSLRQGAFRNTIYF
TRBJ1-6 | TRBV6-1 | few | - | TGTGCCAGCAGTGAGTATCATCCCAGGACGGGATATAATTCACCCCTCCACTTT | CASSEYHPRTGYNSPLHF
TRBJ1-2 | TRBV7-9 | few | - | TGTGCCAGCAGCTCGGGGATAGGCTACACCTTC | CASSSGIGYTF
TRBJ2-6 | TRBV5-1 | - | - | TGCGCCAGCAGCTTGTGGGGAAAGACAGAATCCATCTCTGGGGCCAACGTCCTGACTTTC | CASSLWGKTESISGANVLTF
TRBJ1-2 | TRBV5-4 | - | TRBD1 | TGTGCCAGCAGCTCAACAGGGGACTATGGCTACACCTTC | CASSSTGDYGYTF
TRBJ2-7 | TRBV7-9 | - | - | TGTGCCAGCGGATGGGGAAGGGAGCAGTACTTC | CASGWGREQYF
TRBJ1-2 | TRBV3-1/TRBV3-2 | - | TRBD1 | TGTGCCAGCAGCCTCCCGGGACAGGGGATTAGTGGCTACACCTTC | CASSLPGQGISGYTF
TRBJ2-2 | TRBV7-8 | - | - | TGTGCCAGCAGCTTAGCTCAGGTCGAACACCGGGGAGCTGTTTTT | CASSLAQVEHRGAVF
TRBJ2-6 | TRBV28 | - | TRBD2 | TGTGCCAGCACGCCGGGGGGAAGTGGGGCCAACGTCCTGACTTTC | CASTPGGSGANVLTF
TRBJ2-7 | TRBV29-1 | - | TRBD1 | TGCAGCGTCTCCTTGGGGACAGGGACCTACGAGCAGTACTTC | CSVSLGTGTYEQYF
TRBJ2-2 | TRBV12-3/TRBV12-4 | - | - | TGTGCCAGCAGTCCCCCCGGGGAGCTGTTTTTT | CASSPPGELFF
TRBJ1-2 | TRBV5-1 | - | - | TGCGCCAGCAGCTCCGACGGCGATTATGGCTACACCTTC | CASSSDGDYGYTF